The 15 T cell receptor beta chains given below trace back to one sample, sequenced in a study of glioma-infiltrating T cells. Using RNA template, CDR3s of TCR alpha and beta were amplified with iRepertoire arm-PCR. Via MiXCR, TCRdb re-called the multiplex PCR reads, giving one row per CDR3 protein. The sample yields 300,000 to 400,000 distinct CDR3 sequences, roughly two fifths seen once. Sequencing input: glioma tissue, nonneoplastic brain tissue, or PBMCs (not recorded which). The receptors were gathered from a human donor with low-grade glioma or glioblastoma, undergoing nonglioma brain surgery, or in good health (not recorded which).

The J gene is TRBJ1-3, the V gene TRBV5-5; D might be TRBD1 (6 bases). This CDR3 region has 17 residues. The ends were cut back, 1 base at V and 0 bases at J, with 14 bases in the middle. Germline-derived CDR1 and CDR2 are SGHKS and YYEKEE (reference sequence). The CDR3 nucleotides read TGTGCCAGCAGCTTGAGGGGGGGACAAAACTCTGGAAACACCATATATTTT. It encodes CASSLRGGQNSGNTIYF.

With regard to this clonotype: One end of the junction is discordant with germline, which a read error may explain. This chain connects TRBV28 to TRBJ2-7; maybe TRBD1 (5 bases). The CDR3 length is 15 residues. Germline CDR1 and CDR2: MDHEN and SYDVKM. The DNA of the CDR3 is TGTGCCAGCAATTTATGGCAGGGCAGCTCCTACGAGCAGTACTTC. Amino acids: CASNLWQGSSYEQYF.

In its sample, this clonotype was seen many times. The rearrangement uses TRBV27 and TRBJ2-7, with 9 positions matching TRBD2. Germline CDR1 and CDR2: MNHEY and SMNVEV (reference sequence). After removal of 6 bases from V and 3 bases from J, the junction contained 9 bases not matched to a gene. The CDR3 runs 15 residues. The DNA of the CDR3 is TGTGCCAGCAGAAAACTAGCGGGCGATAACTACGAGCAGTACTTC. Its translation is CASRKLAGDNYEQYF.

V and J are TRBV28 and TRBJ2-7; the D is unclear. Trimming removed 5 bases at V and 12 bases at J, with 11 bases between. The germline V gene has CDR1 MDHEN and CDR2 SYDVKM. The CDR3 extends over 10 amino acids. CDR3 nucleotides: TGTGCCAGCAGTAGCGAGACCTGGTACTTC. Translated, it gives CASSSETWYF.

Only a few counts were recorded for this clonotype. The genes are TRBV7-6 and TRBJ2-1; no reliable D call. Germline CDR1 is SGHVS and CDR2 is FNYEAQ. This CDR3 contains 13 residues. Trimming cost V 1 base and J 6 bases, with 7 bases left between them. The CDR3 here is CASSLVESNEQFF. The DNA for the CDR3 is TGTGCCAGCAGCTTAGTGGAGAGCAATGAGCAGTTCTTC.

V gene TRBV29-1 combines with J gene TRBJ2-1; D possibly corresponds to TRBD1 (7 bases). V was cut by 6 bases and J by 1 base, with 13 bases left in between. Germline V gives CDR1 SQVTM, CDR2 ANQGSEA. The CDR3 covers 14 residues. The CDR3 protein is CSVGSGGSYNEQFF. DNA for the CDR3: TGCAGCGTGGGATCAGGGGGGTCCTACAATGAGCAGTTCTTC.

The chain employs TRBV19 and TRBJ1-5, with a possible D match to TRBD1 (6 bases). The germline CDR1 and CDR2 sequences are LNHDA and SQIVND (reference sequence). CDR3 length equals 16 residues. Trimming left V 2 bases short and J 0 bases short, with 11 bases between. CDR3 DNA: TGTGCCAGTAGTATACCCGTACAGGGTAGCAATCAGCCCCAGCATTTT. This encodes CASSIPVQGSNQPQHF.

As regards this clonotype: The germline gene is not matched at one end of the junction; a read error may be the cause. The chain joins TRBV19 to TRBJ2-2; a weak D match, TRBD2 (6 bases). Germline CDR1 LNHDA, CDR2 SQIVND (reference sequence). This CDR3 region has 15 residues. CDR3 sequence (DNA): TGTGCCACTAGTCCGGGGACTCTAGCCCCCGGGGAGCTGTTTTTT. It yields the protein CATSPGTLAPGELFF.

In its sample, this clonotype was seen many times. This rearrangement joins TRBV6-2 or TRBV6-3 to TRBJ2-7; D call uncertain. In germline, CDR1 is MNHEY, CDR2 SVGEGT. V was trimmed by 8 bases and J by 4 bases, leaving 6 bases between them. The length of the CDR3 is 10 residues. CDR3: CASGEYEQYF. The CDR3 nucleotides are TGTGCCAGCGGAGAGTACGAGCAGTACTTC.

This clonotype was observed at least ten times. This chain connects TRBV27 to TRBJ2-1, with TRBD1 as a possible D gene (6 bases). The germline V and J ends were trimmed by 5 bases and 0 bases, with 11 bases remaining between them. In germline, CDR1 is MNHEY, CDR2 SMNVEV (reference sequence). The CDR3 totals 15 residues. CDR3 nucleotide sequence: TGTGCCAGCAGTACAGGGACGAGCTCCTACAATGAGCAGTTCTTC. Amino acids: CASSTGTSSYNEQFF.

This clonotype showed up many times. This chain links TRBV6-2 or TRBV6-3 with TRBJ2-7; D unclear. The length of the CDR3 is 12 residues. Germline V gene sequence: CDR1 MNHEY, CDR2 SVGEGT. With 4 bases removed from V and 6 bases from J, the gap between germline ends came to 10 bases. The CDR3 bases are TGTGCCAGCAGTTGGTTTGCCGGCGAGCAGTACTTC. It specifies CASSWFAGEQYF.

Of note for this clonotype: The germline gene is not matched at one end of the junction; a read error may be the cause. The V call is TRBV20-1, the J call TRBJ2-5, with 8 bases matching TRBD2. The CDR3 is made up of 15 amino acids. Germline V gene data show CDR1 as DFQATT and CDR2 as SNEGSKA (reference sequence). The CDR3 DNA reads as TGCAGTGCCAGAGGGGGTAGCGGGGCTCGAGAGACCCAGTACTTC. Translating gives CSARGGSGARETQYF.

The V gene is TRBV20-1, the J gene TRBJ2-1, with D perhaps assigned TRBD1 or TRBD2 (6 bases each). Trimming stripped 0 bases from V and 2 bases from J, with 14 bases between. The germline V gene has CDR1 DFQATT and CDR2 SNEGSKA (reference sequence). The CDR3 runs to 16 residues. CDR3 nucleotide sequence: TGCAGTGCTAGAGATAGCGGAGAGGGGGCCTACAATGAGCAGTTCTTC. Protein: CSARDSGEGAYNEQFF.

The chain has TRBV6-2 or TRBV6-3 and TRBJ2-3, with D perhaps assigned TRBD1 or TRBD2 (5 bases each). The length of the CDR3 is 14 residues. Deletions cut 2 bases from V and 4 bases from J, with 10 bases between. Germline CDR1 and CDR2: MNHEY and SVGEGT. Here the CDR3 reads CASSYRGTADTQYF. Here the CDR3 DNA reads TGTGCCAGCAGTTACCGGGGCACAGCAGATACGCAGTATTTT.

About this clonotype itself: This may stem from a read error, because a much larger clone lies one nucleotide away. The chain combines TRBV12-3 or TRBV12-4 with TRBJ1-5; D is perhaps TRBD1 (5 bases). This CDR3 is built from 15 residues. CDR3 in amino acids: CVSSVTVYSNQPQHF. The CDR3 bases are TGTGTCAGCAGTGTGACAGTCTATAGCAATCAGCCCCAGCATTTT.